The rows below give T cell receptor beta chains drawn from one sample of a study of T cell repertoires in aging, cancer and after chemotherapy. TCRdb recomputed calls from the multiplex PCR reads with MiXCR, one row per CDR3 protein. The data contain about 11,000 distinct CDR3 sequences, 25% to 35% of them singletons. The source material was blood. Every receptor here comes from a human donor in good health. Both conserved end residues are part of each CDR3. D genes are given only for firm matches. Expanded clones are given a class, and other clones once, few, many or no size at all.

D gene	clone size	J gene	V gene	CDR3 protein	CDR3 DNA
.	medium-sized	TRBJ1-2	TRBV7-2	CASSLGGSTYGYTF	TGTGCCAGCAGCTTAGGGGGATCTACCTATGGCTACACCTTC
TRBD1	.	TRBJ1-6	TRBV6-1	CASSDIPRQGISPLHF	TGTGCCAGCAGTGATATCCCCCGACAGGGGATTTCACCCCTCCACTTT
.	.	TRBJ2-1	TRBV11-1	CASSYSVGTYNEQFF	TGTGCCAGCAGCTATAGCGTGGGGACTTACAATGAGCAGTTCTTC
.	.	TRBJ2-7	TRBV9	CASSVEGLGTGQLYEQYF	TGTGCCAGCAGCGTAGAAGGGTTGGGGACTGGACAGCTCTACGAGCAGTACTTC
.	few	TRBJ2-3	TRBV10-1	CASSPSTDTQYF	TGTGCCAGCAGTCCCTCCACAGATACGCAGTATTTT
TRBD2	few	TRBJ2-1	TRBV20-1	CSARAPRTSGFSYNEQFF	TGCAGTGCTCGCGCCCCCCGGACTAGCGGATTCTCCTACAATGAGCAGTTCTTC
TRBD2	.	TRBJ2-1	TRBV20-1	CSARTSSKEQFF	TGCAGTGCTAGGACTAGCTCCAAGGAGCAGTTCTTC
.	.	TRBJ1-1	TRBV7-2	CASSPERINTEAFF	TGTGCCAGCAGCCCTGAGAGGATAAACACTGAAGCTTTCTTT
.	.	TRBJ2-3	TRBV5-1	CASSLTTDTQYF	TGCGCCAGCAGCTTGACCACAGATACGCAGTATTTT
TRBD2	few	TRBJ2-3	TRBV6-5	CASSPQRDIDTQYF	TGTGCCAGCAGTCCACAGCGGGATATAGATACGCAGTATTTT
.	few	TRBJ1-2	TRBV7-3	CASSLTGGVKHGYTF	TGTGCCAGCAGCTTAACGGGGGGTGTTAAGCACGGCTACACCTTC
.	medium-sized	TRBJ2-6	TRBV15	CATSRESTSGANVLTF	TGTGCCACCAGCAGAGAGTCAACCTCTGGGGCCAACGTCCTGACTTTC
TRBD1	few	TRBJ1-5	TRBV7-2	CASSLQGALGSNQPQHF	TGTGCCAGCAGCCTCCAGGGGGCGTTGGGAAGCAATCAGCCCCAGCATTTT
.	.	TRBJ1-1	TRBV7-3	CASSFTPNTEAFF	TGTGCCAGCAGCTTTACACCGAACACTGAAGCTTTCTTT
.	once	TRBJ2-7	TRBV30	CAWTGDPKSCEQYF	TGTGCCTGGACCGGAGACCCTAAGTCCTGCGAGCAGTACTTC
TRBD1	.	TRBJ1-5	TRBV20-1	CSATRRGNQPQHF	TGCAGTGCAACCCGCAGGGGGAATCAGCCCCAGCATTTT
.	.	TRBJ1-5	TRBV10-3	CAISSSNQPQHF	TGTGCCATCAGTTCTTCCAATCAGCCCCAGCATTTT
.	.	TRBJ2-2	TRBV20-1	CSASPSTGELFF	TGCAGTGCTAGTCCTTCTACCGGGGAGCTGTTTTTT
.	once	TRBJ1-2	TRBV28	CASSFRAGSRGYGYTF	TGTGCCAGCAGTTTTCGGGCAGGGTCTAGGGGTTATGGCTACACCTTC
.	.	TRBJ2-3	TRBV5-1	CASPCRADTQYF	TGCGCCAGCCCCTGTAGGGCAGATACGCAGTATTTT
.	.	TRBJ1-3	TRBV14	CASSQERLGGKNTIYF	TGTGCCAGCAGCCAAGAGCGTTTGGGAGGGAAAAACACCATATATTTT
.	few	TRBJ1-2	TRBV6-5	CASSYAYGYTF	TGTGCCAGCAGTTACGCTTATGGCTACACCTTC
TRBD2	.	TRBJ2-7	TRBV11-2	CASQTWREKYEQYF	TGTGCCAGCCAAACTTGGCGGGAGAAATACGAGCAGTACTTC
.	.	TRBJ2-5	TRBV30	CAWSTAARKGTQYF	TGTGCCTGGAGTACGGCGGCACGGAAGGGGACCCAGTACTTC
.	.	TRBJ2-7	TRBV7-9	CASSLMSYEQYF	TGTGCCAGCAGCTTAATGTCTTACGAGCAGTACTTC